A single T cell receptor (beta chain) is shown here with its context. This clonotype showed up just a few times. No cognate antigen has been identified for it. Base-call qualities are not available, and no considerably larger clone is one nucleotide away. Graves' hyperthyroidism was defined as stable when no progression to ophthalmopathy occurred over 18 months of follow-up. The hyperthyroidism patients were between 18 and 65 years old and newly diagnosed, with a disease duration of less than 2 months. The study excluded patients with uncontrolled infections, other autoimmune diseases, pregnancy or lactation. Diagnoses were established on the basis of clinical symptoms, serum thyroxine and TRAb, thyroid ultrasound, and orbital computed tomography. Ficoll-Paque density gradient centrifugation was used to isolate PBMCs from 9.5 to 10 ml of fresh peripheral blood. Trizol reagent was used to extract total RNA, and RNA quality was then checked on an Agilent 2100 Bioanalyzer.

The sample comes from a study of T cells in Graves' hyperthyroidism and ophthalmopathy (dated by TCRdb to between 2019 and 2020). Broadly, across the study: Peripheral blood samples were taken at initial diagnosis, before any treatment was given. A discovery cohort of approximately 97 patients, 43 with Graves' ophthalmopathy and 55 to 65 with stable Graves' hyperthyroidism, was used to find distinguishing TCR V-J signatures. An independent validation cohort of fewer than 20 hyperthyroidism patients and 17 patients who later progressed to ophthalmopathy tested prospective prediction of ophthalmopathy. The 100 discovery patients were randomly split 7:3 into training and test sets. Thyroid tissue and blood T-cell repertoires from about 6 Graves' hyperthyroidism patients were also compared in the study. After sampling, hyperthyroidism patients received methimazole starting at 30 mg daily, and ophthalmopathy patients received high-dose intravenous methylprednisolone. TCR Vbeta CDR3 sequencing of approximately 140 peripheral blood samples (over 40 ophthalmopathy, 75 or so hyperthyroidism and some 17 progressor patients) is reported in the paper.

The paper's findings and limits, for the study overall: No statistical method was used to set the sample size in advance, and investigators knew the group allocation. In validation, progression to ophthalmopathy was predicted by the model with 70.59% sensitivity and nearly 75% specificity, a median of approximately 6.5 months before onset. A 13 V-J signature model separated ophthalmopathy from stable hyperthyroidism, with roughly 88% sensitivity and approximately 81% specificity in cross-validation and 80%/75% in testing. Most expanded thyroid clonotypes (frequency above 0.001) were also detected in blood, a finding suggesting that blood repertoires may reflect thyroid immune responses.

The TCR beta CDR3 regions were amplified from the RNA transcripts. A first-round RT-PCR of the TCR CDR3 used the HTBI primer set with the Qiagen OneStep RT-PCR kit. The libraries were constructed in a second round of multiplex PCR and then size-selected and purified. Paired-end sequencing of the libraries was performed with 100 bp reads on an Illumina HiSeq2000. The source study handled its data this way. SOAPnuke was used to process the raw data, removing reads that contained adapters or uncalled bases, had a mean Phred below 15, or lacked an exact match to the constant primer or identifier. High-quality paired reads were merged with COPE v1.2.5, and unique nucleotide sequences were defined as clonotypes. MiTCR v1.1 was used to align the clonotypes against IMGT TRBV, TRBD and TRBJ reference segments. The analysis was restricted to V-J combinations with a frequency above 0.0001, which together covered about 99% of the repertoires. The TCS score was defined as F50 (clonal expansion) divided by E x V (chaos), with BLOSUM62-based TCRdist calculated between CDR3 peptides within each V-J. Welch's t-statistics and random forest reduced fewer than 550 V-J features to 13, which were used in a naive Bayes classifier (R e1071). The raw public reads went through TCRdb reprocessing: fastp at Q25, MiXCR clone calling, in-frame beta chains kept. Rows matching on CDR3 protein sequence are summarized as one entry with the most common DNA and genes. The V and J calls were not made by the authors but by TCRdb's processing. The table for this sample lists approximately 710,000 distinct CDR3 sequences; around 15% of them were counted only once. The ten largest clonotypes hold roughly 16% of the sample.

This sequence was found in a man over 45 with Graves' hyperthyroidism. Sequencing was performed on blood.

The bases are TGCAGCGTGATTCGTCCGAGCACAGATACGCAGTATTTT. It translates to CSVIRPSTDTQYF. Recombination connected TRBV20-1 to TRBJ2-3; too little of a D gene remains to name it. Via the germline V gene (reference sequence), CDR1 is DFQATT and CDR2 SNEGSKA. The cysteine opens and the phenylalanine closes a CDR3 of 13 amino acids. Here the CDR3 DNA is all that survives: 39 bases in frame from base 1.